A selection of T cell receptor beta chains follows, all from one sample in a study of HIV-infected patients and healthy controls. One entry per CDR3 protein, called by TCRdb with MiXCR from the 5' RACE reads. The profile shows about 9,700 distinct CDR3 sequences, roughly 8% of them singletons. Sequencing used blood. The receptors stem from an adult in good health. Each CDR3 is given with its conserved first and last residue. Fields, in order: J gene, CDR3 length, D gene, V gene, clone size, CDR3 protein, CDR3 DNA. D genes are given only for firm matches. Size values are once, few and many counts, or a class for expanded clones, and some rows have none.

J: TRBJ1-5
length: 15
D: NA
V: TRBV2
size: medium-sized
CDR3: CASSEIGTKNQPQHF
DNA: TGTGCCAGCAGTGAAATCGGGACGAAGAATCAGCCCCAGCATTTT

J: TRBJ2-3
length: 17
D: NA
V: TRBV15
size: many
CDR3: CATSRDYRSGAPDTQYF
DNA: TGTGCCACCAGCAGAGATTACCGTTCCGGGGCCCCAGATACGCAGTATTTT

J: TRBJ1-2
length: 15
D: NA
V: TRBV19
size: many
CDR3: CASSIGLRLMRGYTF
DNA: TGTGCCAGTAGTATAGGACTCCGCTTGATGCGGGGCTACACCTTC

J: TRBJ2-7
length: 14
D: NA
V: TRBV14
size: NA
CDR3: CASSLIDRSCEQYF
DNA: TGTGCCAGCAGCCTCATAGACAGGTCCTGCGAGCAGTACTTC

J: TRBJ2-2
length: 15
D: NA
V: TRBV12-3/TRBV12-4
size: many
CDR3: CASSLRAAGTGELFF
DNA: TGTGCCAGCAGTTTGAGAGCCGCGGGGACCGGGGAGCTGTTTTTT

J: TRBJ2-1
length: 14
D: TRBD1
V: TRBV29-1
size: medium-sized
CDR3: CSFDRDRESNEQFF
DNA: TGCAGCTTCGACCGGGACAGGGAGAGTAATGAGCAGTTCTTC

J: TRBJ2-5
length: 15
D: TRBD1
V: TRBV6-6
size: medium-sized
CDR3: CASSYEPGGQETQYF
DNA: TGTGCCAGCAGTTACGAGCCAGGGGGCCAAGAGACCCAGTACTTC

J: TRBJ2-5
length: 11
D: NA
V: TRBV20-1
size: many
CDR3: CSYSDRETQYF
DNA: TGCAGTTACTCAGATCGGGAGACCCAGTACTTC

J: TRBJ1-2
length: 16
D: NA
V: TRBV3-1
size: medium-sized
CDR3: CASSQDLGPGNYGYTF
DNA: TGTGCCAGCAGCCAAGATTTGGGCCCGGGGAACTATGGCTACACCTTC

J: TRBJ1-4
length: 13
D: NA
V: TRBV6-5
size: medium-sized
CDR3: CASGRVVNEKLFF
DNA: TGTGCCAGCGGCAGGGTGGTTAATGAAAAACTGTTTTTT

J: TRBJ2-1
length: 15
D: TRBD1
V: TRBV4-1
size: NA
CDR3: CASSQDGQGYNEQFF
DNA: TGCGCCAGCAGCCAAGATGGACAGGGGTACAATGAGCAGTTCTTC

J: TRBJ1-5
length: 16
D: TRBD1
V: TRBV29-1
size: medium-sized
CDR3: CSVGGRGTYSNQPQHF
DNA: TGCAGCGTTGGGGGCAGGGGGACATATAGCAATCAGCCCCAGCATTTT

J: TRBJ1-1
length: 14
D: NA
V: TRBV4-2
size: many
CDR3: CASSPVGGFTEAFF
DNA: TGTGCCAGCAGCCCTGTTGGGGGTTTCACTGAAGCTTTCTTT

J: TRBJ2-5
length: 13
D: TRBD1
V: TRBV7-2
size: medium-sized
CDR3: CASSSTGLGTQYF
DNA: TGTGCCAGCAGCTCGACAGGGCTGGGGACCCAGTACTTC

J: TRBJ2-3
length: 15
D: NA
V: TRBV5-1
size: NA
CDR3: CASSLVAGSTDTQYF
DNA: TGCGCCAGCAGCTTGGTAGCCGGAAGCACAGATACGCAGTATTTT

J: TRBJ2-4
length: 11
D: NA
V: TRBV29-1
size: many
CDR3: CSVDAGNIQYF
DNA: TGCAGCGTTGACGCGGGGAACATTCAGTACTTC

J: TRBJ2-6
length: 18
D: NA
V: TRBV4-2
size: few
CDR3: CASSQNLEWQAGANVLTF
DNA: TGTGCCAGCAGCCAAAACCTGGAGTGGCAGGCTGGGGCCAACGTCCTGACTTTC

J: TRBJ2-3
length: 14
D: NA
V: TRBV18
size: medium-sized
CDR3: CASSPNTRRDTQYF
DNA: TGTGCCAGCTCACCAAACACACGGAGGGATACGCAGTATTTT

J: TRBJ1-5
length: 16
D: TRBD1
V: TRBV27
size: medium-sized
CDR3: CASSPNGQGSNQPQHF
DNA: TGTGCCAGCAGTCCCAACGGACAGGGGAGCAATCAGCCCCAGCATTTT

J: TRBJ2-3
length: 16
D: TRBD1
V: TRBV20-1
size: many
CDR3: CSARNPGQGSTDTQYF
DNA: TGCAGTGCTAGAAACCCGGGACAGGGGAGCACAGATACGCAGTATTTT

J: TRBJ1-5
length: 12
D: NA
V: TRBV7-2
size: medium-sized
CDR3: CASSLPNQPQHF
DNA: TGTGCCAGCAGCTTACCTAATCAGCCCCAGCATTTT

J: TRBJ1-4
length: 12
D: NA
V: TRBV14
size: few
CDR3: CASSQFREKLFF
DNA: TGTGCCAGCAGCCAATTCAGGGAAAAACTGTTTTTT

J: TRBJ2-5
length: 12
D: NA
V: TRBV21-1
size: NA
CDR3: CASSPYRQTQYF
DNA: TGTGCCAGCAGCCCCTACCGGCAGACCCAGTACTTC

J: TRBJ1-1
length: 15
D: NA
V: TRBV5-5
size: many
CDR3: CASSYDRRGNTEAFF
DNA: TGTGCCAGCAGCTATGACAGAAGGGGAAACACTGAAGCTTTCTTT

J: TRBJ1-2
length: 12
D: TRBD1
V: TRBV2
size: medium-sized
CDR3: CASTGQLYGYTF
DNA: TGTGCCAGCACGGGACAGTTATATGGCTACACCTTC

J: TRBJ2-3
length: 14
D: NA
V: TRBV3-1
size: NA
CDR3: CASSQDESTDTQYF
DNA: TGTGCCAGCAGCCAAGATGAGAGCACAGATACGCAGTATTTT

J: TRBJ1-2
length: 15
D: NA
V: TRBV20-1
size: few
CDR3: CSARDLWQSSYGYTF
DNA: TGCAGTGCTAGAGATCTGTGGCAGAGCTCCTATGGCTACACCTTC

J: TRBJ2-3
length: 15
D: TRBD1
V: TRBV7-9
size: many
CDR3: CASSPPGTGGDTQYF
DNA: TGTGCCAGCAGCCCTCCCGGGACAGGGGGAGATACGCAGTATTTT

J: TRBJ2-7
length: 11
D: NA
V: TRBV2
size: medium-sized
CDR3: CASSEAYEQYF
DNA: TGTGCCAGCAGTGAAGCCTACGAGCAGTACTTC

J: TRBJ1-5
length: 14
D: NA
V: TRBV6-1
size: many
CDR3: CASSDGWQVQPQHF
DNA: TGTGCCAGCAGTGACGGGTGGCAGGTTCAGCCCCAGCATTTT

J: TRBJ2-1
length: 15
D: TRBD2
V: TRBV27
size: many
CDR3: CASSLAGGRVNEQFF
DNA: TGTGCCAGCAGTCTAGCGGGGGGCCGGGTAAATGAGCAGTTCTTC

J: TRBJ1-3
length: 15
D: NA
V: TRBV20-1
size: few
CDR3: CSARLPQGAGNTIYF
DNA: TGCAGTGCTAGACTACCCCAGGGTGCTGGAAACACCATATATTTT

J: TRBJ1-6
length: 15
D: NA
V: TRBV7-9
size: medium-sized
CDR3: CASSLGGSYNSPLHF
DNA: TGTGCCAGCAGCCTTGGGGGCTCCTATAATTCACCCCTCCACTTT

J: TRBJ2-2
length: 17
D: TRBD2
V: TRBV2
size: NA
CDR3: CASSERLAGALTGELFF
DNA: TGTGCCAGCAGTGAACGACTAGCGGGGGCCCTCACCGGGGAGCTGTTTTTT

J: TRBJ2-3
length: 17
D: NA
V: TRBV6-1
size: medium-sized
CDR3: CASSEEFQGSSTDTQYF
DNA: TGTGCCAGCAGTGAAGAATTCCAGGGGTCTTCTACAGATACGCAGTATTTT

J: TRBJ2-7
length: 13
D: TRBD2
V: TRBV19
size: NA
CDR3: CAIPGLAEYEQYF
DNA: TGTGCCATTCCGGGACTAGCGGAGTACGAGCAGTACTTC

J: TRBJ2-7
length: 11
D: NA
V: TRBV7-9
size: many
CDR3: CASSLTREQYF
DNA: TGTGCCAGCAGCTTAACGCGGGAGCAGTACTTC

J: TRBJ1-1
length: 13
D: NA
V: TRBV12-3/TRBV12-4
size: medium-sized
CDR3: CASGGPVNTEAFF
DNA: TGTGCCAGCGGGGGACCGGTGAACACTGAAGCTTTCTTT

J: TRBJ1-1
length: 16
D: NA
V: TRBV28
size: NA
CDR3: CASSSLGALGGTEAFF
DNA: TGTGCCAGCAGTTCACTCGGGGCCCTTGGGGGCACTGAAGCTTTCTTT